The present T cell receptor (beta chain) was sequenced within a study of control samples from healthy donors and cancer patients. With 6 bases clipped from V and 7 bases from J, the junction kept 11 bases outside the gene matches. The germline V gene encodes CDR1 MNHEY and CDR2 SVGAGI. The CDR3 runs to 15 residues. Libraries were prepared by immunoSEQ multiplex PCR; TCRdb keeps only in-frame clonotypes and omits some of them. The sample has approximately 45,000 clones; 75% to 95% are singletons. The V and J genes are TRBV6-5 and TRBJ2-7; 11 nucleotides agree with TRBD2. This clonotype originated in a woman aged 40 to 50 with head and neck cancer. The sequenced material came from PBMCs. The DNA of the CDR3 is TGTGCCAGCAGGCTGACTAGCGGGGCTATTGGGGAGCAGTACTTC. It yields the protein CASRLTSGAIGEQYF.